Presented here are 27 T cell receptor beta chains from one specimen sequenced in a study of molecular identifiers for immune sequencing clone quantification. TCRdb re-called the PCR reads with MiXCR, one entry per CDR3 protein. The sample carries a few hundred thousand distinct CDR3 sequences, 20% to 25% recorded once. The sequenced sample consisted of naive CD8+ T cells from blood, with Jurkat cell RNA spiked in. The subset is: FACS-sorted CD8+CD4-CCR7+CD45RA+ naive T cells. These receptors were collected from a human donor in good health. Some libraries in this study had Jurkat cell RNA spiked in.

Turning to this clonotype: This clone may be a read error of a much larger clone one base away. The rearrangement joins TRBV20-1 to TRBJ2-7; D uncertain. The germline gives CDR1 DFQATT, CDR2 SNEGSKA (reference sequence). There are 10 residues in the CDR3. CDR3 protein: CSARAYGQYF. CDR3 coding DNA: TGCAGTGCTAGAGCCTACGGGCAGTACTTC.

This clonotype was observed many times. The J gene is TRBJ2-6, the V gene TRBV24-1; D ambiguous. CDR1 KGHDR and CDR2 SFDVKD come from the germline V gene. Deletions cut 10 bases from V and 0 bases from J, with 9 bases between. There are 14 residues in the CDR3. The chain's CDR3 is CATQPSSGANVLTF. CDR3 coding DNA: TGTGCCACTCAACCAAGCTCTGGGGCCAACGTCCTGACTTTC.

This clonotype has more than one count but fewer than ten. This chain joins TRBV5-1 and TRBJ1-1, with TRBD1 matching over 7 bases. The germline gives CDR1 SGHRS, CDR2 YFSETQ. This CDR3 has 16 amino acids. Trimming took 0 bases from V and 2 from J; bases not matched to a gene: 7. This CDR3 is CASSLDPGTANTEAFF. DNA of the CDR3: TGCGCCAGCAGCTTGGATCCTGGGACAGCAAACACTGAAGCTTTCTTT.

A note on this clonotype: A much more abundant neighbour one base away suggests this may be a read error. The conserved final phenylalanine or tryptophan is absent from the CDR3, which likely points to a read error. The chain combines TRBV27 with TRBJ1-1; TRBD1 might be the D (5 bases). V lost 3 bases and J 5 bases, leaving 16 bases between the germline ends. The CDR3 covers 15 residues. CDR1 is MNHEY, CDR2 SMNVEV, per germline (reference sequence). The CDR3 nucleotides read TGTGCCAGCAGTTTTCAGGGCCCGGGTTGGACTGAAGCTTTCCTT. Its translation is CASSFQGPGWTEAFL.

The sample holds a few counts of this clonotype. The rearrangement joins TRBV12-3 or TRBV12-4 to TRBJ2-3, with D maybe TRBD1 (6 bases). The CDR3 is made up of 15 amino acids. The germline V and J ends were trimmed by 7 bases and 1 base, with 15 bases remaining between them. CDR3 nucleotides: TGTGCCAGCACCCCAGGGGAATATGGCACAGATACGCAGTATTTT. It codes for CASTPGEYGTDTQYF.

J is TRBJ2-7 and V is TRBV6-1, with TRBD1 matching over 10 bases. There are 15 residues in the CDR3. The germline CDR1 and CDR2 sequences are MNHNS and SASEGT. Trimming at V came to 3 bases and at J to 4 bases, leaving 6 bases not matched to a gene. The CDR3, as DNA: TGTGCCAGCAGTGAGTATCCGGGACAGGGGTACGAGCAGTACTTC. Translated: CASSEYPGQGYEQYF.

The gene calls are TRBV12-3 or TRBV12-4 and TRBJ2-1; D is unclear. The germline V and J ends were trimmed by 2 bases and 0 bases, with 11 bases remaining between them. This CDR3 is built from 16 residues. The CDR3: CASSLRPVSSYNEQFF. Written as DNA, the CDR3 is TGTGCCAGCAGTTTACGGCCAGTGAGCTCCTACAATGAGCAGTTCTTC.

This clonotype came up many times. The genes are TRBV7-9 and TRBJ2-2; maybe TRBD1 (6 bases). The germline gives CDR1 SEHNR, CDR2 FQNEAQ (reference sequence). The V end was cut by 5 bases, the J end by 1 base, with 20 bases between. This CDR3 has 18 residues. The CDR3 DNA reads TGTGCCAGCAGCCACCTAATGGTAGACAGGCTGAACACCGGGGAGCTGTTTTTT. This encodes CASSHLMVDRLNTGELFF.

This clonotype appeared a single time. This chain uses TRBV5-3 with TRBJ1-2, with D possibly TRBD1 on 6 matching bases. TRBV5-3 is assigned to the ORF class and has an uncertain function. Deletions cut 8 bases from V and 3 bases from J, with 14 bases between. CDR3 length: 13 residues. CDR3 DNA: TGTGCCAGCAGCCAGGGGATCGACTATGGCTACACCTTC. This encodes CASSQGIDYGYTF.

CDR3 protein: CASGLSYGGTDTQYF. CDR3 nucleotide sequence: TGTGCTAGTGGTTTATCTTACGGGGGCACAGATACGCAGTATTTT. V is TRBV12-5 and J is TRBJ2-3, with a tentative D call TRBD2 (5 bases). The CDR3 spans 15 residues. CDR1 and CDR2 from the germline V gene are LGHNT and FRNRAP. The germline V and J ends were trimmed by 3 bases and 1 base, with 11 bases remaining between them. Combining the CDR3 with reference TRBV12-5 and TRBJ2-3 gives the whole variable domain DARVTQTPRHKVTEMGQEVTMRCQPILGHNTVFWYRQTMMQGLELLAYFRNRAPLDDSGMPKDRFSAEMPDATLATLKIQPSEPRDSAVYFCASGLSYGGTDTQYFGPGTRLTVL.

This clonotype was counted a few times. The chain is built from TRBV19 and TRBJ2-7; tentatively, D is TRBD1 (6 bases). The germline gives CDR1 LNHDA, CDR2 SQIVND (reference sequence). Trimming cost V 11 bases and J 5 bases, with 19 bases left between them. This CDR3 spans 13 amino acids. The CDR3 region is CALRTVNFHEQYF. The CDR3 DNA sequence: TGTGCCCTACGGACAGTTAACTTCCACGAGCAGTACTTC.

A note on this clonotype: A clone one base away is much larger, so this may be a read error. DNA for the CDR3: TGTGCCAGCACCACACCACAAGATACGCAGTGTTTT. Translated: CASTTPQDTQCF. V is TRBV6-2 or TRBV6-3 and J is TRBJ2-3; D remains ambiguous. Germline-derived CDR1 and CDR2 are MNHEY and SVGEGT. The CDR3 has 12 residues.

The table lists this clonotype with a few counts. A read error may account for a junction end that differs from germline. The CDR3 here is CASSLASGGGFF. The CDR3 DNA reads as TGTGCCAGCAGCTTAGCTAGCGGGGGCGGTTTCTTC. The chain employs TRBV7-6 and TRBJ2-5; the match to TRBD2 covers 9 bases. The CDR3 covers 12 residues. The V gene's germline CDR1 is SGHVS and CDR2 FNYEAQ. The variable domain in full, completed from reference TRBV7-6 and TRBJ2-5, reads GAGVSQSPRYKVTKRGQDVALRCDPISGHVSLYWYRQALGQGPEFLTYFNYEAQQDKSGLPNDRFSAERPEGSISTLTIQRTEQRDSAMYRCASSLASGGGFFGPGTRLLVL.

At least ten counts were recorded for this clonotype. V is TRBV4-1 and J is TRBJ2-7; D tentatively fits TRBD1 or TRBD2 (5 bases each). The V end lost 4 bases, the J end lost 7 bases, and 17 bases lay between the germline ends. CDR1 is MGHRA and CDR2 is YSYEKL in the germline V gene. This CDR3 contains 14 residues. This CDR3 reads CASSPPRGPREQYF. The CDR3 coding sequence is TGCGCCAGCAGCCCGCCCCGGGGCCCTCGGGAGCAGTACTTC.

The chain recombines TRBV4-3 with TRBJ2-1; 7 nucleotides line up with TRBD2. Germline V gene lookup returns CDR1 LGHNA and CDR2 YSLEER. The CDR3 is 17 amino acids. J gave up 2 bases and V 1 base, and 8 bases lay outside the gene matches. CDR3 amino acids: CASSQGLAAETYNEQFF. The CDR3 DNA sequence: TGCGCCAGCAGCCAAGGGCTAGCGGCAGAAACCTACAATGAGCAGTTCTTC.

The sample holds many counts of this clonotype. This chain joins TRBV28 and TRBJ2-3; 12 bases are shared with TRBD2. Germline V CDR1 and CDR2: MDHEN, SYDVKM. The length of the CDR3 is 13 residues. Losses at the gene ends were 8 bases for V and 5 bases for J; bases not matched to a gene: 2. The CDR3 region is CASGLAGIDTQYF. The CDR3 coding sequence is TGTGCCAGCGGACTAGCGGGAATAGATACGCAGTATTTT.

Concerning this clonotype: With a much larger clone just one base away, this may be a read error. The chain carries TRBV20-1 and TRBJ2-7; 8 nucleotides line up with TRBD1. Germline CDR1 and CDR2: DFQATT and SNEGSKA (reference sequence). This CDR3 is built from 12 residues. CDR3 sequence: CSASAGGYELYF. In DNA, the CDR3 is TGCAGTGCTAGTGCAGGGGGCTACGAGCTGTACTTC.

This clonotype was counted ten times or more. J is TRBJ2-6 and V is TRBV9; 7 bases agree with TRBD2. The CDR3 runs to 20 residues. CDR1 and CDR2 (germline): SGDLS, YYNGEE. J was trimmed by 3 bases and V by 0 bases; bases with no gene match: 15. As DNA, the CDR3 is TGTGCCAGCAGCGTAGGCCCTGCTGGGGGGGTATCTGGTGGGGCCAACGTCCTGACTTTC. Translating it yields CASSVGPAGGVSGGANVLTF. The variable domain in full, completed from reference TRBV9 and TRBJ2-6, reads DSGVTQTPKHLITATGQRVTLRCSPRSGDLSVYWYQQSLDQGLQFLIQYYNGEERAKGNILERFSAQQFPDLHSELNLSSLELGDSALYFCASSVGPAGGVSGGANVLTFGAGSRLTVL.

The chain combines TRBV13 with TRBJ2-7, with D perhaps TRBD2 (5 bases). Germline V CDR1 and CDR2: PRHDT, FYEKMQ (reference sequence). V was pared by 0 bases and J by 3 bases, with 9 bases between. CDR3 length: 14 amino acids. DNA of the CDR3: TGTGCCAGCAGCTTAGGGGGGAGACACTACGAGCAGTACTTC. Translated: CASSLGGRHYEQYF.

In its sample, this clonotype was seen many times. The J gene is TRBJ2-7, the V gene TRBV12-3 or TRBV12-4; the match to TRBD1 covers 9 bases. The CDR3 is 15 amino acids. Losses at the gene ends were 6 bases for V and 5 bases for J; bases not matched to a gene: 11. The CDR3, as DNA: TGTGCCAGCAGCTCATACCCTAGGACAGGGGACGAGCAGTACTTC. This translates into CASSSYPRTGDEQYF.

This clonotype was seen repeatedly, ten times or more. CDR3 amino acids: CSVVLSPDTQYF. The CDR3 DNA follows: TGCAGCGTTGTCCTGTCCCCAGATACGCAGTATTTT. The V gene is TRBV29-1, the J gene TRBJ2-3; D unresolved. Germline CDR1 and CDR2: SQVTM and ANQGSEA. The CDR3 is 12 residues long. V lost 4 bases and J 4 bases, leaving 9 bases between the germline ends.

The chain has TRBV4-3 and TRBJ2-7; 8 bases align to TRBD1. V trimming: 9 bases; J trimming: 0 bases; junction bases outside the gene matches: 4. The CDR3 spans 13 residues. The germline V gene has CDR1 LGHNA and CDR2 YSLEER. The CDR3 DNA is TGCGCCAGGGTGGACAGGGCCTCCTACGAGCAGTACTTC. It translates to CARVDRASYEQYF.

The J gene is TRBJ2-1, the V gene TRBV7-3; D is undetermined. Germline CDR1 reads SGHTA; CDR2 reads FQGTGA. The CDR3 extends over 14 amino acids. V lost 5 bases to trimming and J lost 7 bases, with 15 bases between them. The CDR3 spells CASSPRPGWNEQFF. DNA for the CDR3: TGTGCCAGCAGCCCTCGTCCCGGCTGGAATGAGCAGTTCTTC.

The J gene is TRBJ1-6, the V gene TRBV9; the match to TRBD1 covers 11 bases. This CDR3 is 15 amino acids long. The V and J ends lost 4 bases and 9 bases, in that order; junction bases with no gene match: 6. CDR1 is SGDLS, CDR2 YYNGEE, per germline. The CDR3 spells CASSPGQGAGSPLHF. The CDR3 DNA follows: TGTGCCAGCAGCCCAGGACAGGGGGCGGGTTCACCCCTCCACTTT.

This clonotype was found many times. The J gene is TRBJ2-5, the V gene TRBV4-1, with TRBD2 matching 7 bases. Germline V gives CDR1 MGHRA, CDR2 YSYEKL. Trimming cost V 0 bases and J 1 base; bases outside gene matches: 5. This CDR3 contains 16 residues. The CDR3 loop reads CASSQERGSSQETQYF. In DNA, the CDR3 is TGCGCCAGCAGCCAAGAGCGGGGGAGCTCCCAAGAGACCCAGTACTTC.

The gene calls are TRBV27 and TRBJ1-1; 8 positions match TRBD1. The junction had 6 bases not matched to a gene; V was cut back by 3 bases and J by 6 bases. Per the germline V gene, CDR1 is MNHEY and CDR2 is SMNVEV (reference sequence). CDR3 size: 14 residues. The CDR3 protein is CASSFTMTGAEAFF. In nucleotides, the CDR3 is TGTGCCAGCAGTTTTACCATGACAGGGGCTGAAGCTTTCTTT.

This clonotype has ten or more counts. Relative to the germline gene, one junction end is altered; a read error may explain this. The chain uses TRBV2 and TRBJ2-7; 10 positions match TRBD1. The CDR3 contains 13 residues. Germline loops: CDR1 SNHLY, CDR2 FYNNEI. CDR3 protein: CASMTGGSSEQYF. As DNA, the CDR3 is TGTGCCAGTATGACAGGGGGCTCCTCCGAGCAGTACTTC.